The source of this T cell receptor (beta chain) is a study of OX40 agonist ivuxolimab in advanced cancers. CDR3 length: 13 amino acids. Trimming cost V 4 bases and J 0 bases, with 6 bases left between them. Germline V gives CDR1 LNHDA, CDR2 SQIVND (reference sequence). This clone was observed a handful of times. The assay was immunoSEQ multiplex PCR, and TCRdb's table has in-frame clones only and misses some. The repertoire holds roughly 48,000 clones, approximately 84% seen once, with about 1.1% in the top ten. This TCR came from an adult with an advanced solid tumor such as melanoma, head and neck, liver or kidney cancer. The source was CD4+ or CD8+ T cells sorted from blood, collected in a trial of the OX40 agonist ivuxolimab. The V gene is TRBV19, the J gene TRBJ2-5; D is uncertain. CDR3 loop: CASSNGYQETQYF. CDR3 nucleotides: TGTGCCAGTAGTAACGGGTACCAAGAGACCCAGTACTTC. Variable domain in full (rest from reference TRBV19 and TRBJ2-5): DGGITQSPKYLFRKEGQNVTLSCEQNLNHDAMYWYRQDPGQGLRLIYYSQIVNDFQKGDIAEGYSVSREKKESFPLTVTSAQKNPTAFYLCASSNGYQETQYFGPGTRLLVL.